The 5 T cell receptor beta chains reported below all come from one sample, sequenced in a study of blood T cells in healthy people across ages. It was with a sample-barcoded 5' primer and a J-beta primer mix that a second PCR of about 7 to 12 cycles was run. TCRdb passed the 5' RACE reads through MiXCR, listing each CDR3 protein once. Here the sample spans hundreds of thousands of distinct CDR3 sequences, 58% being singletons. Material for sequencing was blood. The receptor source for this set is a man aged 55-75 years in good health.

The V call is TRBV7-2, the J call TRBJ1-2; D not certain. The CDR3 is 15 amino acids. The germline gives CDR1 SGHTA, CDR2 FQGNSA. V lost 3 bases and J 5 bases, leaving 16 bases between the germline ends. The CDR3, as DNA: TGTGCCAGCAGCTTCCCCGACCCGGCCAAATATGGCTACACCTTC. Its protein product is CASSFPDPAKYGYTF.

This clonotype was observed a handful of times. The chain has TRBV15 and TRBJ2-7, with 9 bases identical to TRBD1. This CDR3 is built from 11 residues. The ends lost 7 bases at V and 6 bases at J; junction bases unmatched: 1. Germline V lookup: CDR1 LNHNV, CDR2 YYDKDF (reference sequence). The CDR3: CATKQGAEQYF. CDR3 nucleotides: TGTGCCACCAAACAGGGGGCCGAGCAGTACTTC.

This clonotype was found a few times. The CDR3 spells CASSRRFGVPSQETQYF. In DNA form, the CDR3 reads TGTGCCAGCAGTCGGAGGTTCGGGGTGCCCTCCCAAGAGACCCAGTACTTC. The chain joins TRBV27 to TRBJ2-5; D may be TRBD2 (5 bases). This CDR3 contains 17 residues. Germline CDR1 is MNHEY and CDR2 is SMNVEV (reference sequence). Trimming removed 5 bases at V and 1 base at J, with 20 bases between.

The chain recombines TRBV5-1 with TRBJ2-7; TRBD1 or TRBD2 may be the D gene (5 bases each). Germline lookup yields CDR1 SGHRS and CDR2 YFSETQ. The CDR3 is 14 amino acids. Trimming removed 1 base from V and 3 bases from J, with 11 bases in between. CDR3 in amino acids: CASSLLGTDYEQYF. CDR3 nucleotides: TGCGCCAGCAGCTTGCTCGGGACCGACTACGAGCAGTACTTC.

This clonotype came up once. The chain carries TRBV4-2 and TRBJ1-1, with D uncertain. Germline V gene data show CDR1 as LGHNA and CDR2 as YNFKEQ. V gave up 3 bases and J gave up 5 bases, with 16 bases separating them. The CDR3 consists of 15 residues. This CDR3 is CASSQEAPALTEAFF. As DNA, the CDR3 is TGTGCCAGCAGCCAGGAAGCCCCGGCTCTTACTGAAGCTTTCTTT.